This TCR beta chain appears in the sequencing data of a study of human T cells and chemical hapten exposure. Study information: The sensitizer, 2% DPC, was used on around 2 cm by around 2 cm of upper inner arm skin.

This clonotype was recorded many times. Its antigen is not identified. Trimming removed 4 bases at V and 2 bases at J, with 9 bases between. CDR3 length: 14 residues. Study results and caveats: The immune response of these alopecia patients might not match healthy individuals'. Expanded TCRs formed significantly more large CDR3 similarity clusters than controls.

Individual cDNA molecules each carried unique molecular identifiers attached by the library. TCRdb re-called the RACE reads through MiXCR, storing one row per CDR3 protein. This repertoire shows about 51,000 distinct CDR3 sequences, roughly 9.9% found once; its top ten account for 14%. The time point here: pre-sensitization, week 0. Treatment in this sample: therapeutic diphenylcyclopropenone sensitization with weekly scalp DPC. This sequence joins TRBV12-3 or TRBV12-4 and TRBJ1-5; the D is unclear. This clonotype originated in a middle-aged woman with alopecia areata. Some clones in this sample may be carry-over from other donors' samples. Sample: whole blood, taken in connection with sensitization to the hapten diphenylcyclopropenone (DPC). The CDR3 protein is CASSSSGRNQPQHF. Written as DNA, the CDR3 is TGTGCCAGCAGTTCGTCAGGCCGCAATCAGCCCCAGCATTTT.